These 8 T cell receptor beta chains originate from one sample sequenced in a study of blood T cells in healthy people across ages. Combining a sample-barcoded 5' primer with a J-beta primer mix, a second PCR ran for 7 to 11 cycles. TCRdb processed the 5' RACE reads anew with MiXCR; each CDR3 protein has one entry. In the table there are 600,000 to 1,000,000 distinct CDR3 sequences, 58% of which are singletons. Material: blood. These receptors were taken from a man aged 25 to 45 in good health.

This clonotype has just a few counts. The chain employs TRBV6-1 and TRBJ2-2, with a weak D call TRBD1 (5 bases). Per germline, CDR1 MNHNS and CDR2 SASEGT. The CDR3 consists of 15 residues. Trimming left V 0 bases short and J 4 bases short, with 9 bases between. The CDR3 DNA reads TGTGCCAGCAGTGAAGCGCGCCAGGGCACCGGGGAGCTGTTTTTT. Translation: CASSEARQGTGELFF.

This clonotype was seen a handful of times. This rearrangement joins TRBV3-1 to TRBJ2-7, with 8 nucleotides matching TRBD2. V lost 1 base, J lost 3 bases, and 8 bases stayed unmatched. This CDR3 has 16 residues. CDR1 is LGHDT and CDR2 is YNNKEL in the germline V gene (reference sequence). This chain's CDR3 is CASSQGPSGGSYEQYF. In nucleotides, the CDR3 is TGTGCCAGCAGCCAAGGGCCCAGCGGGGGAAGCTACGAGCAGTACTTC.

At least ten counts were recorded for this clonotype. The chain has TRBV4-2 and TRBJ2-7, with D unresolved. Trimming took off 7 bases at V and 0 bases at J, with 10 bases between the two ends. CDR1 is LGHNA and CDR2 is YNFKEQ in the germline V gene. CDR3 size: 13 residues. CDR3: CASMGPPSYEQYF. In DNA, the CDR3 is TGTGCCAGCATGGGCCCCCCCTCCTACGAGCAGTACTTC.

CDR3 nucleotides: TGTGCCATCGTTTACACCCTGCCCCACAAGGGACGCCGTTATTCGGACCGATCCTACGAGCAGTACTTC. Its protein product is CAIVYTLPHKGRRYSDRSYEQYF. This chain uses TRBV10-3 with TRBJ2-7; either TRBD1 or TRBD2 may fit D (5 bases each). The CDR3 covers 23 residues. The ends were cut back, 8 bases at V and 1 base at J, with 42 bases in the middle. The germline gives CDR1 ENHRY, CDR2 SYGVKD.

The V and J genes are TRBV2 and TRBJ2-3; D gene uncertain. Per germline, CDR1 SNHLY and CDR2 FYNNEI. The V end lost 3 bases, the J end lost 6 bases, and 10 bases lay between the germline ends. CDR3 size: 13 residues. The DNA of the CDR3 is TGTGCCAGCAGTGATTTGGTGCCCGATACGCAGTATTTT. Protein: CASSDLVPDTQYF.

The chain combines TRBV20-1 with TRBJ2-1; 12 bases agree with TRBD2. The CDR3 has 15 residues. Per germline, CDR1 DFQATT and CDR2 SNEGSKA (reference sequence). The V segment lost 5 bases and the J segment 6 bases; nucleotides outside the gene matches: 8. The CDR3, as DNA: TGCAGTGCTCGTCTAGCGGGAGGGATCGGCAATGAGCAGTTCTTC. Translation: CSARLAGGIGNEQFF.

The chain employs TRBV30 and TRBJ2-5; D is unresolved. The CDR3 length is 12 residues. Germline CDR1 is GTSNPN and CDR2 is SVGIG (reference sequence). The V end was cut by 3 bases, the J end by 5 bases, with 10 bases between. CDR3 region: CAWRMGGETQYF. CDR3 DNA: TGTGCCTGGAGAATGGGCGGCGAGACCCAGTACTTC.

The chain uses TRBV5-5 and TRBJ1-1, with D perhaps TRBD1 (6 bases). The V end lost 4 bases, the J end lost 6 bases, and 10 bases lay between the germline ends. This CDR3 has 12 amino acids. Germline loops: CDR1 SGHKS, CDR2 YYEKEE (reference sequence). This CDR3 is CASSPQGSEAFF. The CDR3 DNA follows: TGTGCCAGCAGCCCTCAGGGGTCTGAAGCTTTCTTT.